These 9 T cell receptor beta chains were sequenced from one sample in a study of beta chain features in type 1 diabetes. Every isolated RNA sample was fully reverse transcribed, so sequencing captured expressed TCRB transcripts. Sequenced by immunoSEQ multiplex PCR; TCRdb stores in-frame clones only, minus some. Found here are 130,000 or so clones, less than 10% of them singletons; the top ten hold approximately 0.69%. Specimen: central memory CD4+ T cells from blood. The receptors here all came from a woman aged 35 to 49 in good health.

This clone appeared many times. V is TRBV11-2 and J is TRBJ2-1; D might be TRBD1 (5 bases). Between the trimmed V and J ends, which lost 8 bases and 9 bases, there was a span of 17 bases. The CDR3 consists of 13 residues. Germline lookup yields CDR1 SGHAT and CDR2 FQNNGV. For the CDR3, the DNA is TGTGCCAGCGGCCTTAGGGGATTCAGTGAGCAGTTCTTC. It yields the protein CASGLRGFSEQFF. The full variable domain, completed using reference TRBV11-2 and TRBJ2-1, is EAGVAQSPRYKIIEKRQSVAFWCNPISGHATLYWYQQILGQGPKLLIQFQNNGVVDDSQLPKDRFSAERLKGVDSTLKIQPAKLEDSAVYLCASGLRGFSEQFFGPGTRLTVL.

This clone has a handful of counts. The CDR3 reads CASSQADRDTQYF. The CDR3 DNA sequence: TGTGCCAGCAGCCAAGCGGACAGGGATACGCAGTATTTT. V gene TRBV14 combines with J gene TRBJ2-3, with 7 positions matching TRBD1. Germline V gene lookup returns CDR1 SGHDN and CDR2 FVKESK. J gave up 6 bases and V 1 base, and 1 base lay outside the gene matches. The CDR3 is 13 amino acids.

The rearrangement joins TRBV5-1 to TRBJ2-5, with 12 bases matching TRBD2. Germline V lookup: CDR1 SGHRS, CDR2 YFSETQ. V lost 4 bases to trimming and J lost 4 bases; unmatched junction nucleotides: 8. CDR3 length equals 16 residues. CDR3 in DNA: TGCGCCAGCAGCGGGTCGGCTAGCGGGGGGGGAGAGACCCAGTACTTC. It yields the protein CASSGSASGGGETQYF. Variable domain in full (rest from reference TRBV5-1 and TRBJ2-5): KAGVTQTPRYLIKTRGQQVTLSCSPISGHRSVSWYQQTPGQGLQFLFEYFSETQRNKGNFPGRFSGRQFSNSRSEMNVSTLELGDSALYLCASSGSASGGGETQYFGPGTRLLVL.

In its sample, this clone was seen a few times. J is TRBJ1-3 and V is TRBV6-5; D uncertain. CDR3 length: 16 amino acids. V gave up 0 bases and J gave up 0 bases, with 9 bases separating them. Germline values: CDR1 MNHEY, CDR2 SVGAGI. The CDR3 sequence: CASSYSRASSGNTIYF. CDR3 sequence (DNA): TGTGCCAGCAGTTACTCGAGGGCAAGCTCTGGAAACACCATATATTTT.

This clone was observed many times. This chain links TRBV7-2 with TRBJ1-1, with no clear D. The CDR3 is made up of 14 amino acids. Germline CDR1 SGHTA, CDR2 FQGNSA. V lost 0 bases, J lost 1 base, and 6 bases lay in between. The CDR3 nucleotides read TGTGCCAGCAGCTTAGCTGCAGGGAACACTGAAGCTTTCTTT. Residues: CASSLAAGNTEAFF.

This clone was counted between two and nine times. The V call is TRBV4-3, the J call TRBJ2-5, with 12 bases fitting TRBD2. V shed 0 bases, J shed 4 bases, and the junction held 9 bases outside the gene matches. The CDR3 runs to 18 residues. Germline V lookup: CDR1 LGHNA, CDR2 YSLEER. Here the CDR3 DNA reads TGCGCCAGCAGCCAAGAATTTCTAGCGGGGGGGAAGAGAGAGACCCAGTACTTC. It yields the protein CASSQEFLAGGKRETQYF.

The J gene is TRBJ1-4, the V gene TRBV11-2; TRBD1 is a possible D gene (5 bases). The CDR3 length is 15 residues. The germline V gene has CDR1 SGHAT and CDR2 FQNNGV. V lost 1 base to trimming and J lost 4 bases, with 10 bases between them. CDR3 residues: CASSLGGSYNEKLFF. Here the CDR3 DNA reads TGTGCCAGCAGCTTAGGGGGCAGTTATAATGAAAAACTGTTTTTT.

As concerns this clone: The junction departs from germline at one end; a sequencing error may be responsible. This chain uses TRBV2 with TRBJ1-2; 11 bases line up with TRBD1. From germline, CDR1 is SNHLY and CDR2 FYNNEI. This CDR3 contains 18 residues. The CDR3 DNA is TGTGCCAGACCCCTAGCGGACAGGGGGCGAGGGGCTAATTATGGCTACACCTTC. Its translation is CARPLADRGRGANYGYTF.

Only a few counts were recorded for this clone. Within the sample, other DNA sequences also encode this same CDR3. The chain has TRBV4-3 and TRBJ1-4, with TRBD1 matching 9 bases. Looked up from germline, CDR1 is LGHNA and CDR2 is YSLEER. The CDR3 extends over 15 amino acids. Losses at the gene ends were 2 bases for V and 5 bases for J; bases not matched to a gene: 3. This CDR3 is CASSQHRGLNEKLFF. The DNA of the CDR3 is TGCGCCAGCAGCCAACACAGGGGGCTAAATGAAAAACTGTTTTTT.